This TCR beta chain was observed in a study of blood T cell repertoires in COVID-19. Per the authors' pipeline: Reference gene primer amplification in the assay estimated nucleated cell counts. Only in-frame clones appear in the TCRdb table, and some are missing; sequencing was by immunoSEQ multiplex PCR. The V and J calls and clone size come from that table; D and trimming were worked out from the DNA. The sample carries approximately 180,000 clones, roughly 89% recorded once. The sample consisted of PBMCs or T cells enriched from blood (not recorded which). The origin of this receptor is a woman aged 40-49 years with acute COVID-19.

The CDR3 DNA follows: TGTGCCAGCAGTGGGACAGGGGGCTCGTCCACAGATACGCAGTATTTT. Translated: CASSGTGGSSTDTQYF. The chain carries TRBV6-1 and TRBJ2-3; 11 nucleotides line up with TRBD1. The V gene's germline CDR1 is MNHNS and CDR2 SASEGT. Germline trimming cut 4 bases from V and 2 bases from J; bases unmatched to any gene: 5. The CDR3 runs to 16 residues.